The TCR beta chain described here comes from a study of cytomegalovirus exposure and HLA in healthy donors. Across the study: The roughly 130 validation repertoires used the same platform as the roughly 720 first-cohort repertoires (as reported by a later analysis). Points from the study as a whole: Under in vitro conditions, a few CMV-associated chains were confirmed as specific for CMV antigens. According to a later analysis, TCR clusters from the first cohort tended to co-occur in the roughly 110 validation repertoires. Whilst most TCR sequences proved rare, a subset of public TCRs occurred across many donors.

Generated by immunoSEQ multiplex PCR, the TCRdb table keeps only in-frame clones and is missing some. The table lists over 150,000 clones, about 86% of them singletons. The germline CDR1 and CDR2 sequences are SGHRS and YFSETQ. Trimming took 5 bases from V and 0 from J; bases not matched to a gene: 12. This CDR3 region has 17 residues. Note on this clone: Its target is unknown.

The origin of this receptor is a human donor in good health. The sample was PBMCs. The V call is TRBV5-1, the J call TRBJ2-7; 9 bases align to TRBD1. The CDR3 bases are TGCGCCAGCAGACTCCCGGGACAGGGCTCAAGCTCCTACGAGCAGTACTTC. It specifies CASRLPGQGSSSYEQYF.